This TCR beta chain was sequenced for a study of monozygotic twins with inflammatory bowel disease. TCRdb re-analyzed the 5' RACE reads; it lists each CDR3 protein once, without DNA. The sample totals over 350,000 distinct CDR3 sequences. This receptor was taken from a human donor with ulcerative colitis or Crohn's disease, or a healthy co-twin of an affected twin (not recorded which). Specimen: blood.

CDR3 amino acids: CASSYSKQGGFHTQYF. This chain connects TRBV6-5 to TRBJ2-3; TCRdb designates TRBD1, a call that cannot be tested without DNA. Germline V gene lookup returns CDR1 MNHEY and CDR2 SVGAGI. This CDR3 spans 16 amino acids.